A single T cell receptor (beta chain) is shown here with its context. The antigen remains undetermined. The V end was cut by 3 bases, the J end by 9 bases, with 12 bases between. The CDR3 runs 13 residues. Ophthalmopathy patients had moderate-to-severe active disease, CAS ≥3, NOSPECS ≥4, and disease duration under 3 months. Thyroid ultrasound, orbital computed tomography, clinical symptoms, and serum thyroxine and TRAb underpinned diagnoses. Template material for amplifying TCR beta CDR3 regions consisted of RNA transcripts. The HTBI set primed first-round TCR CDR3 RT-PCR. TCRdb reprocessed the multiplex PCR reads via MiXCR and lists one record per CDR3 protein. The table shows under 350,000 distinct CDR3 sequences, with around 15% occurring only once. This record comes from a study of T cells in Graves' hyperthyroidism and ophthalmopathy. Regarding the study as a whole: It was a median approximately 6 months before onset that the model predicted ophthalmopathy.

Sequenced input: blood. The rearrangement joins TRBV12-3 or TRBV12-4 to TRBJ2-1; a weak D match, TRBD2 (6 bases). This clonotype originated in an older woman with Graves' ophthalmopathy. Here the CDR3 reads CASSLMEGTEQFF. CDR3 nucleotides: TGTGCCAGCAGTTTGATGGAGGGTACTGAGCAGTTCTTC.